These 21 T cell receptor beta chains were all obtained from the same sample, sequenced in a study of cytomegalovirus exposure and HLA in healthy donors. The PCR made use of 60 Vbeta and 13 Jbeta primers. Clones were sequenced by immunoSEQ multiplex PCR, and TCRdb holds only the in-frame ones, with some missing. The repertoire holds approximately 140,000 clones, with around 73% as singletons. Sequencing was carried out using PBMCs. Every receptor here comes from a human donor in good health.

The chain uses TRBV30 and TRBJ1-2; no reliable D call. CDR3 length: 11 amino acids. Trimming cost V 4 bases and J 8 bases, with 11 bases left between them. Per germline, CDR1 GTSNPN and CDR2 SVGIG (reference sequence). The CDR3 sequence: CAWNRDQGYTF. In DNA form, the CDR3 reads TGTGCCTGGAACCGAGATCAAGGCTACACCTTC.

This clone was seen just once. The rearrangement uses TRBV27 and TRBJ2-1; D not resolved. The length of the CDR3 is 13 residues. V lost 3 bases and J 4 bases, leaving 7 bases between the germline ends. Germline CDR1 MNHEY, CDR2 SMNVEV (reference sequence). The CDR3 coding sequence is TGTGCCAGCAGTTTCCAGATTTACAATGAGCAGTTCTTC. Translating gives CASSFQIYNEQFF.

The rearrangement links TRBV19 to TRBJ1-6; a possible D gene is TRBD1 (6 bases). V was clipped by 1 base and J by 10 bases, with 14 bases between them. The germline V gene has CDR1 LNHDA and CDR2 SQIVND (reference sequence). The CDR3 totals 15 residues. The DNA for the CDR3 is TGTGCCAGTAGTATAGCCCAGGGGCTTGGATCACCCCTCCACTTT. Translated: CASSIAQGLGSPLHF.

The chain employs TRBV6-6 and TRBJ1-2; weak D call: TRBD1 (6 bases). Trimming pared 2 bases from V and 4 bases from J, leaving 11 bases between. This CDR3 has 14 amino acids. CDR1 is MNHNY and CDR2 is SVGAGI in the germline V gene (reference sequence). The CDR3 coding sequence is TGTGCCAGCAGTTACGTCGGACAGAGCTATGGCTACACCTTC. It yields the protein CASSYVGQSYGYTF.

The chain carries TRBV5-8 and TRBJ1-1, with 7 bases matching TRBD1. This CDR3 is 14 amino acids long. CDR1 and CDR2 (germline): SGHTS, YDEGEE. The junction had 4 bases not matched to a gene; V was cut back by 4 bases and J by 1 base. CDR3 in amino acids: CASSAEGANTEAFF. In DNA form, the CDR3 reads TGTGCCAGCAGCGCGGAGGGGGCGAACACTGAAGCTTTCTTT.

V gene TRBV9 combines with J gene TRBJ2-3, with D unresolved. Looked up from germline, CDR1 is SGDLS and CDR2 is YYNGEE. Trimming took off 4 bases at V and 2 bases at J, with 20 bases between the two ends. There are 17 residues in the CDR3. The CDR3 sequence: CASSILPQADSTDTQYF. The CDR3 nucleotides are TGTGCCAGCAGCATCCTCCCCCAGGCAGATTCCACAGATACGCAGTATTTT.

This clone was counted only a few times. In nucleotides, the CDR3 is TGTGCCAGCTCACCTGGACAGACGAGTTCACCCCTCCACTTT. It specifies CASSPGQTSSPLHF. J is TRBJ1-6 and V is TRBV18; possible D gene TRBD1, 6 bases. V lost 3 bases to trimming and J lost 9 bases, with 12 bases between them. Germline loops: CDR1 KGHSH, CDR2 LQKENI. The CDR3 is 14 residues long.

This clone was detected only a few times. CDR3 sequence reads: CSVEVAGSSYEQYF. The CDR3 DNA sequence: TGCAGCGTTGAAGTGGCGGGGAGCTCCTACGAGCAGTACTTC. The genes are TRBV29-1 and TRBJ2-7; a weak D match, TRBD2 (6 bases). V was cut by 1 base and J by 0 bases, with 10 bases left in between. The CDR3 has 14 residues. The germline CDR1 and CDR2 sequences are SQVTM and ANQGSEA.

This chain joins TRBV7-3 and TRBJ2-7, with 7 bases lining up with TRBD2. Germline CDR1 reads SGHTA; CDR2 reads FQGTGA. V was clipped by 5 bases and J by 5 bases; unmatched bases: 9. This CDR3 is 14 amino acids long. This CDR3 is CASSPTGGVDEQYF. The DNA for the CDR3 is TGTGCCAGCAGCCCCACGGGGGGTGTCGACGAGCAGTACTTC. Complete variable domain (other parts from reference TRBV7-3 and TRBJ2-7): GAGVSQTPSNKVTEKGKYVELRCDPISGHTALYWYRQSLGQGPEFLIYFQGTGAADDSGLPNDRFFAVRPEGSVSTLKIQRTERGDSAVYLCASSPTGGVDEQYFGPGTRLTVT.

The V gene is TRBV9, the J gene TRBJ1-2; 8 nucleotides agree with TRBD1. V shed 3 bases and J 7 bases; nucleotides not matched to a gene: 11. Germline CDR1 is SGDLS and CDR2 is YYNGEE. The length of the CDR3 is 15 residues. CDR3 in amino acids: CASSARTGRGGGYTF. DNA for the CDR3: TGTGCCAGCAGCGCGCGGACAGGGAGGGGAGGTGGCTACACCTTC. Combining the CDR3 with reference TRBV9 and TRBJ1-2 gives the whole variable domain DSGVTQTPKHLITATGQRVTLRCSPRSGDLSVYWYQQSLDQGLQFLIQYYNGEERAKGNILERFSAQQFPDLHSELNLSSLELGDSALYFCASSARTGRGGGYTFGSGTRLTVV.

The CDR3 DNA is TGTGCCAGCAGCTTGAAGAGACAACGCACAGATACGCAGTATTTT. This translates into CASSLKRQRTDTQYF. The rearrangement links TRBV5-8 to TRBJ2-3; no clear D gene. The CDR3 contains 15 residues. The germline V gene has CDR1 SGHTS and CDR2 YDEGEE. V lost 1 base, J lost 1 base, and 10 bases lay in between. The full variable domain, completed using reference TRBV5-8 and TRBJ2-3, is EAGVTQSPTHLIKTRGQQATLRCSPISGHTSVYWYQQALGLGLQFLLWYDEGEERNRGNFPPRFSGRQFPNYSSELNVNALELEDSALYLCASSLKRQRTDTQYFGPGTRLTVL.

The chain carries TRBV5-4 and TRBJ2-7; TRBD1 is a possible D gene (5 bases). The germline V gene has CDR1 SGHNT and CDR2 YYREEE (reference sequence). The CDR3 runs to 15 residues. V dropped 0 bases and J dropped 4 bases, with 14 bases sitting between them. CDR3 residues: CASSLVWGPRYEQYF. CDR3 nucleotide sequence: TGTGCCAGCAGCTTGGTGTGGGGCCCCCGATACGAGCAGTACTTC.

V usage is TRBV7-9 and J usage is TRBJ1-2, with 7 bases lining up with TRBD1. The V gene's germline CDR1 is SEHNR and CDR2 FQNEAQ (reference sequence). V shed 2 bases, J shed 8 bases, and the junction held 8 bases outside the gene matches. CDR3 length equals 14 residues. In nucleotides, the CDR3 is TGTGCCAGCAGCTTATACGATCCGGGACAGGGCTACACCTTC. It translates to CASSLYDPGQGYTF.

V gene TRBV6-5 combines with J gene TRBJ2-7; TRBD2 matches 7 bases. Looked up from germline, CDR1 is MNHEY and CDR2 is SVGAGI. The CDR3 covers 15 residues. With V trimmed by 2 bases and J by 2 bases, 6 bases remained unmatched. The CDR3 DNA reads TGTGCCAGCAGTTACCGCGCTAGCGGTGCCTACGAGCAGTACTTC. This codes for CASSYRASGAYEQYF.

This chain links TRBV6-5 with TRBJ1-5, with D perhaps TRBD1 (6 bases). Per germline, CDR1 MNHEY and CDR2 SVGAGI. V was shortened by 5 bases and J by 7 bases, with 12 bases between the two germline ends. CDR3 size: 13 residues. DNA for the CDR3: TGTGCCAGCAGTGCAGGGGTTATGCAGCCCCAGCATTTT. This translates into CASSAGVMQPQHF.

The rearrangement joins TRBV13 to TRBJ2-7, with 9 bases identical to TRBD2. CDR3 length equals 15 residues. Germline CDR1 is PRHDT and CDR2 is FYEKMQ (reference sequence). The V and J ends lost 4 bases and 0 bases, in that order; junction bases with no gene match: 4. CDR3 sequence: CASSSSGGPSYEQYF. DNA of the CDR3: TGTGCCAGCAGCTCGAGCGGGGGGCCCTCCTACGAGCAGTACTTC.

The rearrangement uses TRBV27 and TRBJ2-7; 9 bases are shared with TRBD1. The CDR3 runs to 14 residues. The junction had 6 bases not matched to a gene; V was cut back by 3 bases and J by 6 bases. CDR1 is MNHEY and CDR2 is SMNVEV in the germline V gene (reference sequence). CDR3 coding DNA: TGTGCCAGCAGTTTTGGACAGGGGCTAGGCGAGCAGTACTTC. It yields the protein CASSFGQGLGEQYF.

The chain links TRBV5-5 to TRBJ1-1, with D unresolved. In germline, CDR1 is SGHKS, CDR2 YYEKEE (reference sequence). This CDR3 contains 15 residues. V dropped 1 base and J dropped 1 base, with 11 bases sitting between them. CDR3 region: CASSLSVTGNTEAFF. CDR3 sequence (DNA): TGTGCCAGCAGCTTGTCAGTGACTGGGAACACTGAAGCTTTCTTT.

The chain is built from TRBV7-3 and TRBJ2-3, with 10 nucleotides matching TRBD2. Germline V gene lookup returns CDR1 SGHTA and CDR2 FQGTGA. The length of the CDR3 is 16 residues. V lost 4 bases to trimming and J lost 1 base; unmatched junction nucleotides: 5. CDR3 sequence: CASSSTGTSGTDTQYF. The DNA for the CDR3 is TGTGCCAGCAGCTCGACAGGGACTAGCGGCACAGATACGCAGTATTTT.

The rearrangement joins TRBV5-1 to TRBJ1-1, with D perhaps TRBD1 (6 bases). The germline V gene encodes CDR1 SGHRS and CDR2 YFSETQ. The CDR3 is made up of 14 amino acids. Trimming removed 4 bases from V and 4 bases from J, with 14 bases in between. CDR3 in amino acids: CASSPLGGATEAFF. CDR3 nucleotide sequence: TGCGCCAGCAGCCCTCTCGGGGGGGCCACTGAAGCTTTCTTT.

The gene calls are TRBV19 and TRBJ1-5; TRBD1 agrees at 8 bases. The CDR3 extends over 15 amino acids. Trimming cost V 1 base and J 5 bases; bases outside gene matches: 4. Germline V gene lookup returns CDR1 LNHDA and CDR2 SQIVND (reference sequence). DNA of the CDR3: TGTGCCAGTAGTATAGCCCTGACAGGGGATCAGCCCCAGCATTTT. Translation gives CASSIALTGDQPQHF.